This entry concerns a single T cell receptor (beta chain). The data are from a study of blood T cell repertoires in COVID-19. Turning to the study itself: Material from acute and convalescent COVID-19 was sourced from the United States, Italy and Spain. T cells, B-cell-depleted T cells, or PBMCs provided the cDNA or gDNA that served as material.

The CDR3 is made up of 16 amino acids. Germline CDR1 and CDR2: SGDLS and YYNGEE. V shed 3 bases and J shed 1 base, with 15 bases lying between them. Original data processing: Amplification of reference gene primers provided the estimated nucleated cell counts. TCRdb keeps only in-frame clones here, not all; method: immunoSEQ multiplex PCR. V, J and clone size derive from that table, while D and trimming were established from the DNA sequence. The sample yields some 100,000 clones, approximately 88% seen once. Sequenced sample: peripheral blood. The chain couples TRBV9 to TRBJ2-3; D gene ambiguous. This receptor was obtained from an older woman with acute or convalescent COVID-19. The CDR3 nucleotides are TGTGCCAGCAGCGAAGCTCCCGGCGGCGGCACAGATACGCAGTATTTT. Residues: CASSEAPGGGTDTQYF.